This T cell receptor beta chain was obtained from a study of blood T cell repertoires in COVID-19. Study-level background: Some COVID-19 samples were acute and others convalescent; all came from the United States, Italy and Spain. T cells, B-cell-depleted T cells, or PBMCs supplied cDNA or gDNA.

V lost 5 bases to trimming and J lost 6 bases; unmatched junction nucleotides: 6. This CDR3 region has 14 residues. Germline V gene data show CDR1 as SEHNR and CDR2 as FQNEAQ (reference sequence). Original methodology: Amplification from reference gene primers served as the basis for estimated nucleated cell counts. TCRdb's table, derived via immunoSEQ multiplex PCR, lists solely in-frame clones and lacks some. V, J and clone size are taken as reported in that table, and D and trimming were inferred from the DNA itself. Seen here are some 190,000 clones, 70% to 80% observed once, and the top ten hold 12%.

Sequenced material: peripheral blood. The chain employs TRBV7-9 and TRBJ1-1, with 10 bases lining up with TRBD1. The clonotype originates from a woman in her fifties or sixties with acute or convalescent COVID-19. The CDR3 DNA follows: TGTGCCAGCAGCAAAGAGACAGGGGGCTCTGAAGCTTTCTTT. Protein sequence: CASSKETGGSEAFF.